The subject of this entry is one T cell receptor (beta chain). Measured with immunoSEQ multiplex PCR; TCRdb has only the in-frame clones, and not every one. Of a few hundred thousand clones listed, roughly 90% were seen once; the top ten hold 3.6%. The data were taken from a study of Ad26.COV2.S vaccination and SARS-CoV-2 variants. Treatment described: over 15 received Ad26.COV2.S at low or high dose, single or two shots; 5 received placebo; per-sample allocation not given. All samples were drawn on day 63, counting from the first vaccine or placebo injection. Germline loops: CDR1 SGHNT, CDR2 YYREEE (reference sequence). V shed 1 base and J shed 2 bases, with 12 bases lying between them. This CDR3 comprises 15 residues.

The sample in question was peripheral blood, obtained in a trial of Ad26.COV2.S vaccine versus placebo. The rearrangement links TRBV5-4 to TRBJ2-5, with D unclear. This receptor was identified in a person aged 18-65 years who received the Ad26.COV2.S COVID-19 vaccine or a placebo. The CDR3 bases are TGTGCCAGCAGCTTGTCACTGTCAGAGCAAGAGACCCAGTACTTC. Translation gives CASSLSLSEQETQYF.